Listed below are T cell receptor beta chains from one sample, sequenced in a study of blood T cell repertoires in COVID-19. Assay used: immunoSEQ multiplex PCR; TCRdb lists only in-frame clones, some missing. The data show about 97,000 clones, about 85% seen once. Sequenced: peripheral blood. All receptors derive from a man aged 60 to 75 with acute or convalescent COVID-19. CDR3s include the opening cysteine and the closing phenylalanine or tryptophan. Fields, in order: D gene, J gene, clone size, V gene, CDR3 DNA, CDR3 protein. The D gene is left open where the match is weak. Expanded clones are given a class, and other clones once, few, many or no size at all.

>TRBD1|TRBJ2-2|-|TRBV25-1
TGTGCCAGCAGCGGTTTCTCGGGACAGGGCTCCGGGGAGCTGTTTTTT
CASSGFSGQGSGELFF
>-|TRBJ1-1|few|TRBV11-2
TGTGCCAGCAGCTTAGACAGGAAGAACACTGAAGCTTTCTTT
CASSLDRKNTEAFF
>TRBD1|TRBJ2-4|-|TRBV19
TGTGCCAGTAGTATAGGCGGAACCAGGGGGAGACAAAACATTCAGTACTTC
CASSIGGTRGRQNIQYF
>-|TRBJ1-2|-|TRBV18
TGTGCCAGCTCACCGATAGAGATCTACGGCTACACCTTC
CASSPIEIYGYTF
>-|TRBJ2-7|once|TRBV3-1/TRBV3-2
TGTGCCAGCAGCCCCGGACTGTTTTCCTACGAGCAGTACTTC
CASSPGLFSYEQYF
>-|TRBJ2-3|-|TRBV6-4
TGTGCCAGCAGTGAGGAGGGTTCCTTTTCAGATACGCAGTATTTT
CASSEEGSFSDTQYF
>TRBD1|TRBJ1-1|few|TRBV7-2
TGTGCCAGCAGCTTAACCAGTGGACAGGGGGCAAGGTCAGCTGCTTTCTTT
CASSLTSGQGARSAAFF
>TRBD1|TRBJ2-1|-|TRBV27
TGTGCCAGCAGGGCAAACGGACAGGGAATCTACAATGAGCAGTTCTTC
CASRANGQGIYNEQFF
>-|TRBJ2-1|-|TRBV7-3
TGTGCCAGCAGCCGACAGACGGACAATGAGCAGTTCTTC
CASSRQTDNEQFF
>TRBD2|TRBJ2-3|-|TRBV27
TGTGCCAGCAGTTTAGGCGGGAGGGCCGAGTTCGCTAGAACAGATACGCAGTATTTT
CASSLGGRAEFARTDTQYF
>TRBD1|TRBJ1-2|many|TRBV10-3
TGTGCCATCAGTGAAAACATGGGACAGGGCGGTGGCTACACCTTC
CAISENMGQGGGYTF
>-|TRBJ1-1|-|TRBV5-5
TGTGCCAGCAGATGGGGGGGTGTCACTGAAGCTTTCTTT
CASRWGGVTEAFF
>-|TRBJ1-1|-|TRBV7-9
TGTGCCAGCAGCTTTTTAACCGGGACTGAAGCTTTCTTT
CASSFLTGTEAFF
>TRBD1|TRBJ1-1|-|TRBV12-3/TRBV12-4
TGTGCCAGCACTTTGACAGGGGAAGCTTTCTTT
CASTLTGEAFF
>-|TRBJ2-7|-|TRBV21-1
TGTGCCAGCAGCAAAGCGACCCTCGACAGTTCCCATTCAAGACTAGCGGGAGTCGGGGAGCAGTACTTC
CASSKATLDSSHSRLAGVGEQYF
>-|TRBJ2-3|-|TRBV6-1
TGTGCCAGCGGTGTCCTTCACCTAGGTTCTTCTGATACGCAGTATTTT
CASGVLHLGSSDTQYF
>TRBD1|TRBJ1-2|once|TRBV6-5
TGTGCCAGCTGGGACAGGGTCGTCTATGGCTACACCTTC
CASWDRVVYGYTF
>TRBD1|TRBJ1-2|few|TRBV4-1
TGCGCCAGCAGCCACCCCCGGGACAGGGGGGGCTACACCTTC
CASSHPRDRGGYTF
>-|TRBJ2-1|few|TRBV7-2
TGTGCCAGCAGCTATAGCTCCTACAATGAGCAGTTCTTC
CASSYSSYNEQFF
>TRBD1|TRBJ2-1|-|TRBV7-2
TGTGCCAGCAGCTTAAGGGGACAGGGAAACAATGAGCAGTTCTTC
CASSLRGQGNNEQFF
>-|TRBJ2-1|-|TRBV29-1
TGCAGCGTTTCCGGGTGGAGCTCCTACAATGAGCAGTTCTTC
CSVSGWSSYNEQFF
>-|TRBJ2-5|-|TRBV3-1/TRBV3-2
TGTGCCAGCAGCCCCCCTGTTGGAACAGCAGAGACCCAGTACTTC
CASSPPVGTAETQYF
>-|TRBJ1-6|-|TRBV15
TGTGCCACCAGCAGAGAATCAAATGTAGGGAGCTCCTATAATTCACCCCTCCACTTT
CATSRESNVGSSYNSPLHF
>TRBD2|TRBJ2-1|once|TRBV7-2
TGTGCCAGCAGTAGGGAGCGGGGGGGCCCCAATGAGCAGTTCTTC
CASSRERGGPNEQFF
>-|TRBJ2-5|-|TRBV5-1
TGCGCCAGCAGGTTGGTGGCCAGGGGCTTTGAGACCCAGTACTTC
CASRLVARGFETQYF
>TRBD1|TRBJ1-2|-|TRBV7-8
TGTGCCAGCAGCTTAAGGGACAGCTACTATGGCTACACCTTC
CASSLRDSYYGYTF
>TRBD1|TRBJ2-7|-|TRBV11-2
TGTGCCAGCAGCTCGGACAGGGGGTTCTACGAGCAGTACTTC
CASSSDRGFYEQYF
>TRBD2|TRBJ2-3|-|TRBV24-1
TGTGCCACCAGTGACGCGGTAGCGGGAAGCACAGATACGCAGTATTTT
CATSDAVAGSTDTQYF
>TRBD2|TRBJ2-3|-|TRBV24-1
TGTGCCACCAGTGATTACAGACTAGCGAGGGGCGGCGGCACAGATACGCAGTATTTT
CATSDYRLARGGGTDTQYF
>-|TRBJ1-2|-|TRBV19
TGTGCCAGTAGTATCGTACGGGGAGCCTACACCTTC
CASSIVRGAYTF
>TRBD1|TRBJ2-2|-|TRBV5-8
TGTGCCAGCAGCGGGACAGGGCGAAAAAGGAACACCGGGGAGCTGTTTTTT
CASSGTGRKRNTGELFF
>TRBD1|TRBJ1-1|-|TRBV29-1
TGCAGCGTTGGACTCCAGGGGGTTTTAACTGAAGCTTTCTTT
CSVGLQGVLTEAFF
>-|TRBJ2-3|-|TRBV7-2
TGTGCCAGCAGCCCTAGGGGGGAGGGACTTGGTACAGATACGCAGTATTTT
CASSPRGEGLGTDTQYF